These T cell receptor beta chains were read from a single sample in a study of T-cell memory formation after mild COVID-19. Via MiXCR, TCRdb re-called the 5' RACE reads, giving one row per CDR3 protein. Of about 340,000 distinct CDR3 sequences in the sample, 20% to 25% were seen once. The sample comprised PBMCs or a T cell subset sorted from them (not recorded which). These receptors all come from a man younger than 30 who had mild COVID-19 (a few samples of this study predate the infection). Cell type and time point are not known. Each CDR3 is given with its conserved first and last residue. D genes are given only for firm matches. Some rows mark clone size as missing; the rest say once, few, many or name a class of expanded clone.

D gene: .
V gene: TRBV5-1
CDR3 length: 15
J gene: TRBJ2-3
clone size: .
CDR3 protein: CASSLIRDGTDTQYF
CDR3 DNA: TGCGCCAGCAGCTTGATCCGGGATGGAACAGATACGCAGTATTTT

D gene: .
V gene: TRBV3-1
CDR3 length: 14
J gene: TRBJ2-2
clone size: few
CDR3 protein: CASSQVPYTGELFF
CDR3 DNA: TGTGCCAGCAGCCAAGTACCCTACACCGGGGAGCTGTTTTTT

D gene: .
V gene: TRBV5-1
CDR3 length: 15
J gene: TRBJ1-4
clone size: many
CDR3 protein: CASSLSGTTNEKLFF
CDR3 DNA: TGCGCCAGCAGCCTTTCCGGGACCACTAATGAAAAACTGTTTTTT

D gene: TRBD2
V gene: TRBV6-1
CDR3 length: 16
J gene: TRBJ2-3
clone size: few
CDR3 protein: CASSEGAGGRTDTQYF
CDR3 DNA: TGTGCCAGCAGTGAAGGAGCGGGGGGTAGGACAGATACGCAGTATTTT

D gene: .
V gene: TRBV7-2
CDR3 length: 13
J gene: TRBJ1-1
clone size: .
CDR3 protein: CASSPGTPTEAFF
CDR3 DNA: TGTGCCAGCAGCCCGGGGACCCCCACTGAAGCTTTCTTT

D gene: .
V gene: TRBV29-1
CDR3 length: 10
J gene: TRBJ1-1
clone size: few
CDR3 protein: CSDGHHGAFF
CDR3 DNA: TGCAGCGACGGACATCATGGCGCTTTCTTT

D gene: .
V gene: TRBV7-9
CDR3 length: 14
J gene: TRBJ1-3
clone size: many
CDR3 protein: CASTPDYSGNTIYF
CDR3 DNA: TGTGCCAGCACCCCCGACTACTCTGGAAACACCATATATTTT

D gene: .
V gene: TRBV2
CDR3 length: 11
J gene: TRBJ2-7
clone size: .
CDR3 protein: CASSDPDHEYF
CDR3 DNA: TGTGCCAGCAGCGACCCGGACCATGAGTACTTC

D gene: .
V gene: TRBV5-1
CDR3 length: 14
J gene: TRBJ2-7
clone size: few
CDR3 protein: CASSSWAGAHEQYF
CDR3 DNA: TGCGCCAGCAGCTCCTGGGCCGGGGCCCACGAGCAGTACTTC

D gene: .
V gene: TRBV14
CDR3 length: 14
J gene: TRBJ1-4
clone size: few
CDR3 protein: CASSRRTRGEKLFF
CDR3 DNA: TGTGCCAGCAGCCGTAGAACGAGGGGTGAAAAACTGTTTTTT

D gene: .
V gene: TRBV5-6
CDR3 length: 16
J gene: TRBJ2-7
clone size: once
CDR3 protein: CASSLTRGRVPYEQYF
CDR3 DNA: TGTGCCAGCAGCTTGACTCGGGGCAGGGTACCCTACGAGCAGTACTTC

D gene: .
V gene: TRBV4-1
CDR3 length: 18
J gene: TRBJ2-1
clone size: .
CDR3 protein: CASSPNPRHRDFYNEQFF
CDR3 DNA: TGCGCCAGCAGCCCCAACCCCCGGCATAGGGACTTCTACAATGAGCAGTTCTTC

D gene: .
V gene: TRBV4-3
CDR3 length: 14
J gene: TRBJ1-3
clone size: .
CDR3 protein: CASSQAGAGNTIYF
CDR3 DNA: TGCGCCAGCAGCCAAGCAGGGGCTGGAAACACCATATATTTT

D gene: .
V gene: TRBV2
CDR3 length: 13
J gene: TRBJ1-3
clone size: .
CDR3 protein: CASRGSAGNTIYF
CDR3 DNA: TGTGCCAGCAGGGGTTCGGCTGGAAACACCATATATTTT